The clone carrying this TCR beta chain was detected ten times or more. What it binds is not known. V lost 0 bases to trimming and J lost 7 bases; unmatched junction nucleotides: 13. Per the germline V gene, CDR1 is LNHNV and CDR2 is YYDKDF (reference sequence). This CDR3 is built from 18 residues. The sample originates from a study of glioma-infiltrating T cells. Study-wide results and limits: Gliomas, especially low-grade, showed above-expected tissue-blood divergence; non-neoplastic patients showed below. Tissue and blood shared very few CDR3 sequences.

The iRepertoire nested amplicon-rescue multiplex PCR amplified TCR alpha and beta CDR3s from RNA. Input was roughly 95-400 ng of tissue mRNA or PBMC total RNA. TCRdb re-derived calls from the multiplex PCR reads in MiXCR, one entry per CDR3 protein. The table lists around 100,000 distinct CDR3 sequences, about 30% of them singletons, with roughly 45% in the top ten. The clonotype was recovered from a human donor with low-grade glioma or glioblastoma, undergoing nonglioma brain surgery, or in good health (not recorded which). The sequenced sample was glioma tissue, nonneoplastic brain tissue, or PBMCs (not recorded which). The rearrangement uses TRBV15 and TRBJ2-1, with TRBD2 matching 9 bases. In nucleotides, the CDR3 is TGTGCCACCAGCAGAGATCTCACCGCCAGCGGGGGGTCAAATGAGCAGTTCTTC. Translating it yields CATSRDLTASGGSNEQFF.